These 32 T cell receptor beta chains originate from one sample sequenced in a study of regulatory T cells in long-lasting Graves disease. The time point: newly diagnosed GD, antithyroid drugs for less than 3 months. RNA extracted from PBMCs served as the sequencing template. Arm-PCR of CDR3 regions and iRepertoire HTBI primers were the basis on which TCR beta libraries were built. Via MiXCR, TCRdb re-called the multiplex PCR reads, giving one row per CDR3 protein. The repertoire holds roughly 440,000 distinct CDR3 sequences, about a sixth seen once, with about a quarter in the top ten. These same records also appear under a second study, on T cells in Graves' hyperthyroidism and ophthalmopathy.

The specimen was peripheral blood mononuclear cells (PBMCs), collected at new diagnosis, from a patient treated with antithyroid drugs. The source is a woman under 30 with Graves disease.

This clonotype was counted at least ten times. The chain's CDR3 is CASSYSPGQGKAQPQHF. CDR3 nucleotide sequence: TGTGCCAGCAGTTACTCTCCGGGACAGGGAAAGGCTCAGCCCCAGCATTTT. The chain combines TRBV6-2 or TRBV6-3 with TRBJ1-5; 9 bases agree with TRBD1. The ends lost 0 bases at V and 6 bases at J; junction bases unmatched: 9. This CDR3 has 17 amino acids. Germline V gene lookup returns CDR1 MNHEY and CDR2 SVGEGT.

This clonotype occurred many times. The chain uses TRBV11-2 and TRBJ1-5; no firm D call. This CDR3 region has 15 residues. Trimming took 5 bases from V and 6 from J, leaving 17 bases between them. Germline V CDR1 and CDR2: SGHAT, FQNNGV. The CDR3, as DNA: TGTGCCAGCAGCCCCGGACTCCCAGGCCGTCAGCCCCAGCATTTT. Encoded protein: CASSPGLPGRQPQHF.

Many counts were recorded for this clonotype. The chain joins TRBV24-1 to TRBJ2-1; the D is unclear. Germline-derived CDR1 and CDR2 are KGHDR and SFDVKD. V was trimmed by 3 bases and J by 7 bases, leaving 9 bases between them. The CDR3 extends over 13 amino acids. The CDR3 sequence: CATSDSLANEQFF. Written as DNA, the CDR3 is TGTGCCACCAGTGATAGCTTGGCGAATGAGCAGTTCTTC.

This chain joins TRBV6-1 and TRBJ1-2, with 9 bases aligning to TRBD1. The CDR3 has 16 amino acids. Unmatched junction bases numbered 15, after V lost 9 bases and J lost 4 bases. The germline CDR1 and CDR2 sequences are MNHNS and SASEGT. Here the CDR3 reads CASTKLAGTGRYGYTF. The CDR3 bases are TGTGCCAGTACGAAACTTGCTGGGACAGGGCGCTATGGCTACACCTTC.

This clonotype was recorded many times. The gene calls are TRBV28 and TRBJ2-6; D gene unclear. Germline CDR1 reads MDHEN; CDR2 reads SYDVKM. This CDR3 region has 16 residues. V lost 0 bases, J lost 0 bases, and 6 bases lay in between. Written as DNA, the CDR3 is TGTGCCAGCAGTTTATGGTCAATCTCTGGGGCCAACGTCCTGACTTTC. This gives the protein CASSLWSISGANVLTF.

This clonotype occurred many times. J is TRBJ2-7 and V is TRBV7-2; D is ambiguous. CDR3 size: 14 residues. The germline V gene encodes CDR1 SGHTA and CDR2 FQGNSA. V lost 0 bases and J lost 7, with 13 bases in between. The DNA of the CDR3 is TGTGCCAGCAGCTTAGCCAGCCGGTTTGGAGAGCAGTACTTC. Residues: CASSLASRFGEQYF.

The chain uses TRBV24-1 and TRBJ2-7; TRBD1 is a possible D gene (6 bases). V was cut by 3 bases and J by 3 bases, with 8 bases left in between. The germline gives CDR1 KGHDR, CDR2 SFDVKD. The CDR3 spans 13 residues. The CDR3 sequence: CATSDGQFYEQYF. CDR3 DNA sequence: TGTGCCACCAGTGATGGACAGTTCTACGAGCAGTACTTC.

This clonotype was seen at least ten times. This chain connects TRBV7-2 to TRBJ1-1; tentative D call: TRBD1 (5 bases). The CDR3 is 13 amino acids. Germline CDR1 and CDR2: SGHTA and FQGNSA. V lost 6 bases to trimming and J lost 10 bases, with 18 bases between them. This CDR3 reads CASSPAGMGGAFF. The CDR3, as DNA: TGTGCCAGCAGTCCAGCTGGGATGGGGGGAGCTTTCTTT.

The sample holds many counts of this clonotype. J is TRBJ2-1 and V is TRBV28, with D perhaps TRBD1 or TRBD2 (5 bases each). V was pared by 3 bases and J by 4 bases, with 16 bases between. The germline gives CDR1 MDHEN, CDR2 SYDVKM. CDR3 length equals 16 residues. The CDR3, as DNA: TGTGCCAGCAGTTTGGACACGCCGGGACGATACAATGAGCAGTTCTTC. Amino acids: CASSLDTPGRYNEQFF.

This clonotype has a count of ten or more. The gene calls are TRBV12-3 or TRBV12-4 and TRBJ2-2, with D possibly being TRBD1 (5 bases). This CDR3 is built from 14 residues. V gave up 6 bases and J gave up 7 bases, with 15 bases separating them. The CDR3 DNA is TGTGCCAGCAGGTTCCACAGGAAAGGCGGGGAGCTGTTTTTT. Amino acid sequence: CASRFHRKGGELFF.

The chain is built from TRBV27 and TRBJ2-7; 7 bases agree with TRBD1. The V gene's germline CDR1 is MNHEY and CDR2 SMNVEV (reference sequence). V lost 6 bases to trimming and J lost 0 bases; unmatched junction nucleotides: 5. The CDR3 spans 14 residues. The CDR3 DNA is TGTGCCAGCAGCGCCCGGGACAGCTCCTACGAGCAGTACTTC. It yields the protein CASSARDSSYEQYF.

On this clonotype: The likely explanation is a read error, given a far larger clone one base away. V is TRBV7-3 and J is TRBJ2-1; the match to TRBD1 covers 10 bases. The CDR3 spans 19 residues. J was trimmed by 10 bases and V by 4 bases; bases with no gene match: 22. Germline V gives CDR1 SGHTA, CDR2 FQGTGA. The CDR3 DNA reads as TGTGCCAGCAGCTCAGGTTCTAACTCCGGGACAGGGGACTACTACGAGCAGTTCTTC. It is translated as CASSSGSNSGTGDYYEQFF.

This clonotype showed up many times. The J gene is TRBJ2-1, the V gene TRBV2; possible D gene TRBD1, 9 bases. The CDR3 length is 18 residues. Germline assignment: CDR1 SNHLY and CDR2 FYNNEI. Trimming took off 6 bases at V and 6 bases at J, with 27 bases between the two ends. In DNA form, the CDR3 reads TGTGCCAGCAGCCCGGGACAGGGTTCACGGGAGGGGGGCAATGAGCAGTTCTTC. This codes for CASSPGQGSREGGNEQFF.

The J gene is TRBJ2-6, the V gene TRBV24-1, with D tentatively TRBD2 (6 bases). V lost 4 bases to trimming and J lost 1 base, with 10 bases between them. The CDR3 extends over 16 amino acids. From germline, CDR1 is KGHDR and CDR2 SFDVKD. In DNA, the CDR3 is TGTGCCACCAGTGACCCCGGGAGATCTGGGGCCAACGTCCTGACTTTC. Translating gives CATSDPGRSGANVLTF.

This clonotype was counted a few times. CDR3 residues: CASSQRVANYNEQFF. The CDR3 nucleotides are TGCGCCAGCAGCCAACGGGTGGCAAATTACAATGAGCAGTTCTTC. The chain employs TRBV4-1 and TRBJ2-1; D uncertain. This CDR3 has 15 residues. Germline V gives CDR1 MGHRA, CDR2 YSYEKL. V gave up 2 bases and J gave up 4 bases, with 12 bases separating them.

This clonotype was observed many times. The J gene is TRBJ1-3, the V gene TRBV28; maybe TRBD1 (5 bases). Trimming cost V 3 bases and J 7 bases, with 10 bases left between them. Germline CDR1 is MDHEN and CDR2 is SYDVKM. The CDR3 loop spans 13 amino acids. The CDR3 reads CASSFDRWNTIYF. The CDR3 nucleotides read TGTGCCAGCAGTTTCGACAGATGGAACACCATATATTTT.

This rearrangement joins TRBV28 to TRBJ2-6; D ambiguous. The CDR3 loop spans 14 amino acids. Germline lookup yields CDR1 MDHEN and CDR2 SYDVKM. Trimming stripped 8 bases from V and 1 base from J, with 9 bases between. CDR3 sequence: CASRIMSGANVLTF. The CDR3 coding sequence is TGTGCCAGCCGTATTATGTCTGGGGCCAACGTCCTGACTTTC.

This clonotype was observed many times. This chain connects TRBV5-5 to TRBJ2-5, with 9 bases lining up with TRBD2. This CDR3 region has 17 residues. Losses at the gene ends were 1 base for V and 5 bases for J; bases not matched to a gene: 12. Looked up from germline, CDR1 is SGHKS and CDR2 is YYEKEE (reference sequence). CDR3 residues: CASSLTWVAGGLETQYF. The CDR3 region has the DNA TGTGCCAGCAGCTTGACCTGGGTTGCGGGAGGGCTGGAGACCCAGTACTTC.

This clonotype was observed at least ten times. CDR3 residues: CASCTGTQPQHF. The CDR3 bases are TGTGCCAGCTGCACAGGGACCCAGCCCCAGCATTTT. This rearrangement joins TRBV28 to TRBJ1-5, with a possible D match to TRBD1 (6 bases). Germline lookup yields CDR1 MDHEN and CDR2 SYDVKM. The V and J ends lost 8 bases and 7 bases respectively, with 12 bases between them. The CDR3 is 12 amino acids.

A note on this clonotype: A much larger clone lies one base from this, so it may be a read error. V and J are TRBV11-2 and TRBJ1-2; perhaps TRBD1 as D (5 bases). The V gene lost 2 bases and the J gene lost 1 base, with 11 bases spanning the gap. This CDR3 has 15 residues. Per germline, CDR1 SGHAT and CDR2 FQNNGV. CDR3 DNA: TGTGCCAGCAGCTTACAGGGCGGCCTTAACTATGGCTACACCTTC. Residues: CASSLQGGLNYGYTF.

This clonotype has just a few counts. The genes are TRBV5-6 and TRBJ2-1; tentative D call: TRBD2 (5 bases). Per germline, CDR1 SGHDT and CDR2 YYEEEE. V lost 2 bases and J 8 bases, leaving 14 bases between the germline ends. The CDR3 contains 14 residues. The DNA of the CDR3 is TGTGCCAGCAGCTTTCCCTCGACCGGGGATGAGCAGTTCTTC. It translates to CASSFPSTGDEQFF.

This clonotype was seen ten or more times. This chain links TRBV7-9 with TRBJ2-3, with TRBD2 matching 8 bases. CDR1 and CDR2 (germline): SEHNR, FQNEAQ (reference sequence). Trimming removed 0 bases from V and 3 bases from J; junction bases left unmatched: 8. The CDR3 length is 17 residues. The CDR3 DNA follows: TGTGCCAGCAGCTTAGCGTTGGGTAGCGGGAAGACAGATACGCAGTATTTT. It translates to CASSLALGSGKTDTQYF.

The rearrangement links TRBV6-2 or TRBV6-3 to TRBJ1-5; 7 bases align to TRBD1. CDR1 is MNHEY, CDR2 SVGEGT, per germline. V shed 10 bases, J shed 0 bases, and the junction held 6 bases outside the gene matches. The CDR3 consists of 14 residues. The CDR3 coding sequence is TGTGCCACCCTGACAGGGAATAGCAATCAGCCCCAGCATTTT. Amino acids: CATLTGNSNQPQHF.

The J gene is TRBJ1-2, the V gene TRBV7-9; 7 nucleotides line up with TRBD1. V lost 4 bases, J lost 0 bases, and 8 bases stayed unmatched. The CDR3 runs 16 residues. Germline V CDR1 and CDR2: SEHNR, FQNEAQ (reference sequence). CDR3 coding DNA: TGTGCCAGCAGCTCTGGACAGGAGATTTCTAACTATGGCTACACCTTC. Translation gives CASSSGQEISNYGYTF.

This clonotype showed up many times. The chain is built from TRBV28 and TRBJ2-3; a weak D match, TRBD2 (7 bases). V lost 4 bases to trimming and J lost 4 bases, with 21 bases between them. This CDR3 comprises 17 residues. The germline CDR1 and CDR2 sequences are MDHEN and SYDVKM. The CDR3: CASSYSFLRGLADTQYF. CDR3 nucleotides: TGTGCCAGCAGTTACTCCTTCCTGCGGGGGCTGGCAGATACGCAGTATTTT.

This clonotype was counted ten times or more. This sequence joins TRBV2 and TRBJ2-1, with D tentatively TRBD1 or TRBD2 (5 bases each). From germline, CDR1 is SNHLY and CDR2 FYNNEI. The CDR3 has 14 residues. Between the trimmed V and J ends, which lost 3 bases and 5 bases, there was a span of 11 bases. The CDR3 region is CASSDRDPNNEQFF. The CDR3 DNA reads as TGTGCCAGCAGTGATCGGGACCCTAACAATGAGCAGTTCTTC.

Ten or more counts support this clonotype. The V gene is TRBV7-3, the J gene TRBJ2-3; D gene uncertain. Germline-derived CDR1 and CDR2 are SGHTA and FQGTGA. The CDR3 runs 12 residues. With 3 bases removed from V and 4 bases from J, the gap between germline ends came to 5 bases. CDR3 residues: CASSLPSDTQYF. CDR3 nucleotides: TGTGCCAGCAGCTTGCCCTCAGATACGCAGTATTTT.

This clonotype has more than one count but fewer than ten. A much bigger clone sits one base away, suggesting this may be a read error. The chain uses TRBV28 and TRBJ2-7; D might be TRBD2 (6 bases). CDR1 and CDR2 from the germline V gene are MDHEN and SYDVKM. The CDR3 covers 15 residues. V lost 5 bases and J lost 6, with 20 bases in between. The CDR3 here is CASSLSSYGGSEQYF. DNA for the CDR3: TGTGCCAGCAGTCTATCCTCTTACGGGGGAAGCGAGCAGTACTTC. Full variable domain (missing parts from reference TRBV28 and TRBJ2-7): DVKVTQSSRYLVKRTGEKVFLECVQDMDHENMFWYRQDPGLGLRLIYFSYDVKMKEKGDIPEGYSVSREKKERFSLILESASTNQTSMYLCASSLSSYGGSEQYFGPGTRLTVT.

The rearrangement links TRBV2 to TRBJ1-2, with TRBD1 as a possible D gene (6 bases). Germline CDR1 and CDR2: SNHLY and FYNNEI. The CDR3 runs 14 residues. V lost 3 bases and J lost 6, with 14 bases in between. CDR3 loop: CASSDGTIFDGYTF. The CDR3 coding sequence is TGTGCCAGCAGTGACGGGACAATTTTTGATGGCTACACCTTC. The variable domain in full, with the rest retrieved from reference TRBV2 and TRBJ1-2, is EPEVTQTPSHQVTQMGQEVILRCVPISNHLYFYWYRQILGQKVEFLVSFYNNEISEKSEIFDDQFSVERPDGSNFTLKIRSTKLEDSAMYFCASSDGTIFDGYTFGSGTRLTVV.

This clonotype was seen many times. The chain uses TRBV20-1 and TRBJ1-1, with D hard to call. V dropped 1 base and J dropped 1 base, with 4 bases sitting between them. The CDR3 covers 12 residues. CDR1 and CDR2 (germline): DFQATT, SNEGSKA (reference sequence). In DNA, the CDR3 is TGCAGTGCTAGAGGGCCGAACACTGAAGCTTTCTTT. Residues: CSARGPNTEAFF.

This clonotype showed up just once. J is TRBJ2-2 and V is TRBV20-1; 10 bases agree with TRBD2. CDR3 length: 13 amino acids. Germline CDR1 reads DFQATT; CDR2 reads SNEGSKA (reference sequence). The J segment lost 4 bases and the V segment lost 6 bases, leaving 2 bases of the junction unmatched. CDR3 coding DNA: TGCAGTGCCCCTAGCGGGAGCACCGGGGAGCTGTTTTTT. As protein: CSAPSGSTGELFF.

At least ten counts were recorded for this clonotype. The rearrangement uses TRBV7-2 and TRBJ1-1, with D unclear. Germline CDR1 is SGHTA and CDR2 is FQGNSA. CDR3 length: 13 residues. Trimming stripped 4 bases from V and 4 bases from J, with 10 bases between. CDR3 sequence: CASSYRRGTEAFF. CDR3 nucleotide sequence: TGTGCCAGCAGCTATAGGCGGGGCACTGAAGCTTTCTTT.